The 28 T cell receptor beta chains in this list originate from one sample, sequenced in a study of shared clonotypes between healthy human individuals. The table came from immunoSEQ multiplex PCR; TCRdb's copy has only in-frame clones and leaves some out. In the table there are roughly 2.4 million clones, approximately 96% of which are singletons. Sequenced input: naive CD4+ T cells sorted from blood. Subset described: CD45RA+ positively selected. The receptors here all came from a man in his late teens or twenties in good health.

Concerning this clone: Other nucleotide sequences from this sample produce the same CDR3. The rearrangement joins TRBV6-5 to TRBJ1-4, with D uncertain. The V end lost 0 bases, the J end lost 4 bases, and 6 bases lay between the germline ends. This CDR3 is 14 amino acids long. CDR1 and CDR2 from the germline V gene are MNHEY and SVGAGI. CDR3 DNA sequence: TGTGCCAGCAGTTACTCGGGTATTAATGAAAAACTGTTTTTT. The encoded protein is CASSYSGINEKLFF.

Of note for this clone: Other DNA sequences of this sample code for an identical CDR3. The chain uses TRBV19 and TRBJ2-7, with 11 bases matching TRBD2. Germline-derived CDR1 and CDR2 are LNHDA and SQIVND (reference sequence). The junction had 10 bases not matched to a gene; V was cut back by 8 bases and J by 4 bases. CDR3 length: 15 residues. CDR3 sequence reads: CASSIAGGPTYEQYF. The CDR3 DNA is TGTGCCAGTTCTATAGCGGGAGGGCCGACGTACGAGCAGTACTTC.

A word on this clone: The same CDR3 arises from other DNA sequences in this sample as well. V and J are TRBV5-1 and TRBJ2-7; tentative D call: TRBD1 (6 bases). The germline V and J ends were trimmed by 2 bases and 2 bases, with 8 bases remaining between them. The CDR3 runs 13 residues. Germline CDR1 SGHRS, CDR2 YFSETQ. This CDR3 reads CASSLTGPYEQYF. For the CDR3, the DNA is TGCGCCAGCAGCTTAACAGGGCCCTACGAGCAGTACTTC.

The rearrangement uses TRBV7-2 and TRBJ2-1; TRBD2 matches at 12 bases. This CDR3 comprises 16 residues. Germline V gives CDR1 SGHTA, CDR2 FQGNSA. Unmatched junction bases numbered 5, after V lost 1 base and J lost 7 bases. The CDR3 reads CASSLVASGGANEQFF. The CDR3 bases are TGTGCCAGCAGCTTAGTAGCTAGCGGGGGGGCAAATGAGCAGTTCTTC.

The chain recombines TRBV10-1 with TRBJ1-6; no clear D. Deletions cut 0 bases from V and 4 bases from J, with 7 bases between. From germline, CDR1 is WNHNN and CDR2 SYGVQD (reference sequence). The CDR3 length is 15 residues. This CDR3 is CASSESEEYNSPLHF. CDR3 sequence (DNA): TGCGCCAGCAGTGAGTCTGAGGAATATAATTCACCCCTCCACTTT.

The CDR3, as DNA: TGTGCCAGCACCACGAGGGACGGCCGCTACGAGCAGTACTTC. Translating it yields CASTTRDGRYEQYF. V usage is TRBV28 and J usage is TRBJ2-7; D is tentatively TRBD1 or TRBD2 (5 bases each). Germline CDR1 and CDR2: MDHEN and SYDVKM. The CDR3 length is 14 residues. V lost 7 bases and J lost 3, with 16 bases in between.

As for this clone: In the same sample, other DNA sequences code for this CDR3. The CDR3 sequence is CASSPDRSSYNSPLHF. CDR3 nucleotides: TGTGCCAGCAGCCCCGACCGGAGCTCCTATAATTCACCCCTCCACTTT. This rearrangement joins TRBV5-4 to TRBJ1-6; no reliable D call. CDR3 size: 16 residues. Germline loops: CDR1 SGHNT, CDR2 YYREEE (reference sequence). Trimming stripped 4 bases from V and 0 bases from J, with 11 bases between.

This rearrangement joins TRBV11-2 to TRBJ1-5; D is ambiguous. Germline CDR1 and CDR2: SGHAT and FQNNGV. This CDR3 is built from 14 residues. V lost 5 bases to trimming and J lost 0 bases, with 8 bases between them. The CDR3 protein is CASSLGRSNQPQHF. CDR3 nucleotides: TGTGCCAGCAGCCTCGGCCGTAGCAATCAGCCCCAGCATTTT.

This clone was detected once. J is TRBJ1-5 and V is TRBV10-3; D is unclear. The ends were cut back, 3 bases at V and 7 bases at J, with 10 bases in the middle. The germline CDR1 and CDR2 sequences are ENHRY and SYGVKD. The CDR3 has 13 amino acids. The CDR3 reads CAISEGPGQPQHF. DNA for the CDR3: TGTGCCATCAGTGAAGGCCCTGGGCAGCCCCAGCATTTT.

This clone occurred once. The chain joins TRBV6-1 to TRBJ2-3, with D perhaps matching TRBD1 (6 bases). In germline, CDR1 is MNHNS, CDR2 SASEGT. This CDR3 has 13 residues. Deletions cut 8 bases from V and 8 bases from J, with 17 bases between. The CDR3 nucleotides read TGTGCCAGCGAACTCATTACCAGGGGTACGCAGTATTTT. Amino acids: CASELITRGTQYF.

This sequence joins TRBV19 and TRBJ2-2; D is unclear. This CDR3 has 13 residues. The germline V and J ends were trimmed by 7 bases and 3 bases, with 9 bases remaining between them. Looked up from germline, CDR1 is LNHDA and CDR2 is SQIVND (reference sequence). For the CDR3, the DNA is TGTGCCAGTAAGGGTGACGACACCGGGGAGCTGTTTTTT. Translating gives CASKGDDTGELFF.

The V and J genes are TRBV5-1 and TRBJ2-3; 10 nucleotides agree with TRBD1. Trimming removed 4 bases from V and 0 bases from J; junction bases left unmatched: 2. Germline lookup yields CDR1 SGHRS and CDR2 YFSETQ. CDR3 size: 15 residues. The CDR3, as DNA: TGCGCCAGCAGCACGGGACAGGGGAGCACAGATACGCAGTATTTT. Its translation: CASSTGQGSTDTQYF.

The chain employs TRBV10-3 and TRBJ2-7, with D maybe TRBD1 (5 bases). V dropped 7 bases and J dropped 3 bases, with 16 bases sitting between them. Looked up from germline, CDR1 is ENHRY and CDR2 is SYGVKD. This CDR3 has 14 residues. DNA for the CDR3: TGTGCCATCATTCCCCCGGACACCTACTACGAGCAGTACTTC. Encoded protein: CAIIPPDTYYEQYF.

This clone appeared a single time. CDR3 loop: CASSSGTFLGETQYF. The CDR3 nucleotides read TGCGCCAGCAGCTCAGGGACTTTTCTGGGAGAGACCCAGTACTTC. The chain combines TRBV5-1 with TRBJ2-5, with a weak D call TRBD2 (6 bases). This CDR3 has 15 residues. Germline V lookup: CDR1 SGHRS, CDR2 YFSETQ. Trimming stripped 3 bases from V and 4 bases from J, with 16 bases between.

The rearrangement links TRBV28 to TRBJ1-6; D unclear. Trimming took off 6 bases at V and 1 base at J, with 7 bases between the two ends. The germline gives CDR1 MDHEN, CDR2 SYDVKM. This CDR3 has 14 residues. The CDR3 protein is CASRIPSYNSPLHF. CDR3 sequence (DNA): TGTGCCAGCAGGATACCGTCCTATAATTCACCCCTCCACTTT.

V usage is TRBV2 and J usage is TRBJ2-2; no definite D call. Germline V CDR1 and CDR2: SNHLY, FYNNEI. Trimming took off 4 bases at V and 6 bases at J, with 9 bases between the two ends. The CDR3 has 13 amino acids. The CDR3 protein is CASSVSVSGELFF. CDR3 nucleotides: TGTGCCAGCAGTGTCAGTGTTTCCGGGGAGCTGTTTTTT.

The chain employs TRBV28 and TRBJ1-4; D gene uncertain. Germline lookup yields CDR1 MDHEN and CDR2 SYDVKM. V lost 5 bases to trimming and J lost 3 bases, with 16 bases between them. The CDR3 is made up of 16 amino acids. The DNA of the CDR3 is TGTGCCAGCAGTCCGTCTTTAGGGCCGGCTAATGAAAAACTGTTTTTT. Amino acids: CASSPSLGPANEKLFF.

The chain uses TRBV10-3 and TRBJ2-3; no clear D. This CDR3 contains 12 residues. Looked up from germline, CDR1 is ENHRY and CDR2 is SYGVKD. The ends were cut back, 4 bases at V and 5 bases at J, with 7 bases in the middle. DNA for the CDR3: TGTGCCATCAGTGCCTTAGGAGATACGCAGTATTTT. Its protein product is CAISALGDTQYF.

CDR3 region: CASGNKASSQYF. As DNA, the CDR3 is TGTGCCAGCGGCAACAAGGCCTCATCGCAGTATTTT. The chain combines TRBV28 with TRBJ2-3; no firm D call. The length of the CDR3 is 12 residues. The ends were cut back, 8 bases at V and 10 bases at J, with 16 bases in the middle. Looked up from germline, CDR1 is MDHEN and CDR2 is SYDVKM.

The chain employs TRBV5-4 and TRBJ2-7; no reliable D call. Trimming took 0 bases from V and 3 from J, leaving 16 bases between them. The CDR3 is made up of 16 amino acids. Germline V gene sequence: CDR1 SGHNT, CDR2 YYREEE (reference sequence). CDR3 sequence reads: CASSLDNPQANYEQYF. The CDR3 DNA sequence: TGTGCCAGCAGCTTGGATAACCCGCAGGCCAACTACGAGCAGTACTTC.

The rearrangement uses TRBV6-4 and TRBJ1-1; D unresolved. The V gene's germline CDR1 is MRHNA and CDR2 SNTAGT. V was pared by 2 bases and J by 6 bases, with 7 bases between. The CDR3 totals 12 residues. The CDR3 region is CASSDRLPEAFF. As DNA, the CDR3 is TGTGCCAGCAGTGACCGGCTTCCTGAAGCTTTCTTT.

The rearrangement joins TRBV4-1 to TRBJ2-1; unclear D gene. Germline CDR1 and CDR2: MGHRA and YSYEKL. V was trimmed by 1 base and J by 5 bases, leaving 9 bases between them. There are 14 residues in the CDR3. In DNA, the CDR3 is TGCGCCAGCAGCCAAGTGGTGCTTCACAATGAGCAGTTCTTC. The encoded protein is CASSQVVLHNEQFF.

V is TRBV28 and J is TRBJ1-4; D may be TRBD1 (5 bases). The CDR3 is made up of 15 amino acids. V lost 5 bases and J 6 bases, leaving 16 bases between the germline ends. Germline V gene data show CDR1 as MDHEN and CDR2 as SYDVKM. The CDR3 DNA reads TGTGCCAGCAGTACCACCGGGACGCTTCATGAAAAACTGTTTTTT. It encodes CASSTTGTLHEKLFF.

The CDR3 sequence: CASSPRTNSPLHF. CDR3 coding DNA: TGTGCCAGCAGCCCCCGGACCAATTCACCCCTCCACTTT. The genes are TRBV7-3 and TRBJ1-6; unclear D gene. This CDR3 is built from 13 residues. The V gene's germline CDR1 is SGHTA and CDR2 FQGTGA. Trimming removed 5 bases from V and 7 bases from J, with 9 bases in between.

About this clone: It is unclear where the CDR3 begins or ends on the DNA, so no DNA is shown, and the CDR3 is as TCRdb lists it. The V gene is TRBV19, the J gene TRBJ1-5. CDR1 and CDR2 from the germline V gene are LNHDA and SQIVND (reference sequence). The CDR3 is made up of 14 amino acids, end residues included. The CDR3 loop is CASSSGDLNQPQHF.

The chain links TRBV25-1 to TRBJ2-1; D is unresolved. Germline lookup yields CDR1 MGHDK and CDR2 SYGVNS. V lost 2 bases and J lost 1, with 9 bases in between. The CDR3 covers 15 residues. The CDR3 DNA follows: TGTGCCAGCAGTGAACGCGGACGTTCCTACAATGAGCAGTTCTTC. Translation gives CASSERGRSYNEQFF.

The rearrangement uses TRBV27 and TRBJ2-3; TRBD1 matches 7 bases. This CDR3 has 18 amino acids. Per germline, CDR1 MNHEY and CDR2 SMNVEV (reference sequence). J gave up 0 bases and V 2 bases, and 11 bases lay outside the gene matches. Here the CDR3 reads CASSLTGQLSTSTDTQYF. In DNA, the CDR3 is TGTGCCAGCAGTTTAACGGGACAGTTAAGTACTAGCACAGATACGCAGTATTTT.

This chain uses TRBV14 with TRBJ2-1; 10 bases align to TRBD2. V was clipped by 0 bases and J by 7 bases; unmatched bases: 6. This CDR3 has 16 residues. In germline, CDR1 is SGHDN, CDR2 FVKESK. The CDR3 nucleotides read TGTGCCAGCAGCCAAGATAAACTAGCGGGAATAAATGAGCAGTTCTTC. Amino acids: CASSQDKLAGINEQFF. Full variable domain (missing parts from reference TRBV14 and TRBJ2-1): EAGVTQFPSHSVIEKGQTVTLRCDPISGHDNLYWYRRVMGKEIKFLLHFVKESKQDESGMPNNRFLAERTGGTYSTLKVQPAELEDSGVYFCASSQDKLAGINEQFFGPGTRLTVL.